This T cell receptor (beta chain) was captured by sequencing in a study of T-cell reconstitution after alpha-beta-depleted transplantation in children. Findings and limits, study-wide: Certain patients had high TCRbeta diversity at day 60, and it came from recipient T cells and thymic progenitors that survived. A year had passed since transplant, and T-cell counts and diversity by then came mostly from newly produced T cells. Reportedly, alpha-beta T cells present about two months post-transplant originated from several hundred expanded clones of graft origin.

The library targeted TCRbeta and was prepared with unique molecular identifiers. TCRdb re-analysed the PCR reads in MiXCR, keeping a single row per CDR3 protein. The repertoire has around 370,000 distinct CDR3 sequences, 15% to 20% of them found once; the top ten carry around 38%. The CDR3 runs 14 residues. Germline assignment: CDR1 DFQATT and CDR2 SNEGSKA (reference sequence). With 3 bases removed from V and 0 bases from J, the gap between germline ends came to 10 bases. This clonotype was recorded at least ten times. The antigen is undetermined. The sequences come from PBMCs, mostly from graft donor cells, collected 360 days after TCRalphabeta/CD19-depleted stem cell transplant. This TCR was recovered from a male patient under 10 years old who had a stem cell transplant for acute lymphoblastic leukemia, so the T cells may come from the graft donor. The genes are TRBV20-1 and TRBJ2-3; D gene unclear. The CDR3 DNA sequence: TGCAGTGCTAGGCCAGGAGCTAGCACAGATACGCAGTATTTT. Its protein product is CSARPGASTDTQYF.